This TCR beta chain was sequenced in a study of blood T cell repertoires in COVID-19. At the level of the study: Acute and convalescent COVID-19 samples came from the United States, Italy and Spain. Nucleic acid was either cDNA or gDNA, and it came from T cells, B-cell-depleted T cells, or PBMCs.

Cohorts were assigned according to the clinical history that participants reported. CDR1 SNHLY and CDR2 FYNNEI come from the germline V gene. The germline V and J ends were trimmed by 7 bases and 6 bases, with 18 bases remaining between them. The CDR3 totals 15 residues. Measured with immunoSEQ multiplex PCR; TCRdb has only the in-frame clones, and not every one. This sample has some 380,000 clones, with roughly 87% found just once. The rearrangement joins TRBV2 to TRBJ2-2; possibly TRBD1 for D (6 bases). The specimen sequenced was PBMCs or T cells enriched from blood (not recorded which). The source is a woman aged 40 to 50 with acute COVID-19. DNA for the CDR3: TGTGCCAGCACCACGACCGGGACAATGTCCGGGGAGCTGTTTTTT. Translating gives CASTTTGTMSGELFF.